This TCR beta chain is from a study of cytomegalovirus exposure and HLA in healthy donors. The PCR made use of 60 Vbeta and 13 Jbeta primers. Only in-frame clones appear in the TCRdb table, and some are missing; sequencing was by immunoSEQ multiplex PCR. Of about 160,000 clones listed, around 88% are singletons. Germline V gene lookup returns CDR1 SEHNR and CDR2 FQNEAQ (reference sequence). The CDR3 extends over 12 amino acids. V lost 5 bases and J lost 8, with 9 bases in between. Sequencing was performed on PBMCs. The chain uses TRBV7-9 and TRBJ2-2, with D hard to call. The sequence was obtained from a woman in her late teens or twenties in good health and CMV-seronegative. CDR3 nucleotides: TGTGCCAGCAGCCCCGTTATTGGGGAGCTGTTTTTT. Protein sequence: CASSPVIGELFF.